The clone carrying this T cell receptor beta chain was counted a few times. Its specificity is not known. MiXCR, applied by TCRdb to the RT-PCR reads, yields one record per CDR3 protein. Of some 640,000 distinct CDR3 sequences in the sample, around 13% were seen once. This sample is drawn from a study of response to subunit inactivated influenza vaccine. The length of the CDR3 is 15 residues. V was shortened by 0 bases and J by 1 base, with 10 bases between the two germline ends. Per germline, CDR1 LGHNA and CDR2 YSLEER. General study findings and limits: T cells newly recruited by each seasonal influenza vaccination are few, the authors suggested.

The sequences come from PBMCs from blood, collected around two weeks before vaccination. The chain carries TRBV4-3 and TRBJ2-7; D might be TRBD1 (5 bases). The TCR comes from a man aged 45-65 years who received an inactivated influenza vaccine. The CDR3: CASSQDRQTSYEQYF. The DNA for the CDR3 is TGCGCCAGCAGCCAAGACAGACAGACATCCTACGAGCAGTACTTC.